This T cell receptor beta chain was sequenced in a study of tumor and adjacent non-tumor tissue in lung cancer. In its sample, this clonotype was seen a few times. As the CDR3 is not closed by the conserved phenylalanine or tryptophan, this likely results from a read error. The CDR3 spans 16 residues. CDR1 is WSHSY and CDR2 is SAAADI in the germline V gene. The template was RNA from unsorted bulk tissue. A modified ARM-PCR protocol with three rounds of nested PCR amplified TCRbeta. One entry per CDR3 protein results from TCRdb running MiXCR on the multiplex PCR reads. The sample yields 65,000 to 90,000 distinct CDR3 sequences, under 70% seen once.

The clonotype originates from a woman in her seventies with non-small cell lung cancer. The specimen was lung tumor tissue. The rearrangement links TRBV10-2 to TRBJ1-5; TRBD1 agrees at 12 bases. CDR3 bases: TGCGCCAGCAGCATGGGGACAGGGGGCCACAGTCAGCCTCAGCATCTT. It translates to CASSMGTGGHSQPQHL.